This passage covers 16 T cell receptor gamma chains from one sample sequenced in a study of γδ T cells in repeated Plasmodium falciparum infection. TCRdb applied CATT to the multiplex PCR reads for clone calling. Of 12,000 to 15,000 gamma-chain clones in the sample, more than 1.5% were seen once. Bulk repertoires came from Vgamma9/Vdelta2+ or Vdelta2-negative gammadelta T cells flow-sorted from PBMC. The sample comprised gamma-delta T cells from blood. These receptor sequences come from a pool of human donors (malaria-infected and uninfected, not separated).

This clone appeared many times. The mismatch at residue 5 between this DNA's translation and the TCRdb protein of a much larger clone likely reflects a read error; the protein shown is translated from the DNA. V gene TRGV4 combines with J gene TRGJ1 or TRGJ2. The CDR3 has 15 residues. Germline lookup yields CDR1 EGSTGY and CDR2 YDSYTSSV. The CDR3 is CATWGGPFYYYKKLF. DNA for the CDR3: TGTGCCACCTGGGGTGGGCCGTTTTATTATTATAAGAAACTCTTT.

This clone is large in the sample. Other DNA variants within this sample encode the same CDR3. The genes are TRGV9 and TRGJ1 or TRGJ2. The length of the CDR3 is 13 residues. Germline CDR1 reads GITISATS; CDR2 reads ISYDGTV (reference sequence). The junction had 3 bases not matched to a gene; V was cut back by 3 bases and J by 1 base. DNA for the CDR3: TGTGCCTTGTGGGAGCTCAATTATTATAAGAAACTCTTT. Protein sequence: CALWELNYYKKLF.

This clone came up a few times. TCRdb shows a much larger clone's protein in place of this DNA's translation, and the two differ at residue 3, likely through a read error; the protein shown is translated from the DNA. This rearrangement joins TRGV5 to TRGJ1 or TRGJ2. The V gene's germline CDR1 is VINAFY and CDR2 YDVSNSKD. The CDR3 consists of 15 residues. The DNA of the CDR3 is TGTGCCTCCTGGGACAGGCCTATAACATATTATAAGAAACTCTTT. Its protein product is CASWDRPITYYKKLF.

This clone has a handful of counts. This likely traces to a read error, being one base from a far larger clone. Within the sample, other DNA sequences also encode this same CDR3. The gene calls are TRGV9 and TRGJP. The J gene, absent from TCRdb, was called here by matching the DNA to germline. The germline V gene encodes CDR1 GITISATS and CDR2 ISYDGTV (reference sequence). This CDR3 is 17 amino acids long. The CDR3 nucleotides are TGTGCCTTGTGGGAGGTGCAAGTTGGGTTGGGTAAAAAAATCAAGGTATTT. Protein sequence: CALWEVQVGLGKKIKVF.

This clone showed up many times. A far larger clone differs by one base, so this is likely a read error. The same CDR3 arises from other DNA sequences in this sample as well. The V call is TRGV9, the J call TRGJP. The J gene was missing in TCRdb and was found by matching the end of the DNA to germline. Germline CDR1 reads GITISATS; CDR2 reads ISYDGTV (reference sequence). CDR3 length: 17 residues. CDR3 amino acids: CALWEVREELGKKIKVF. DNA for the CDR3: TGTGCCTTGTGGGAGGTGCGGGAAGAGTTGGGTAAAAAAATCAAGGTATTT.

This clone was counted at least ten times. The chain uses TRGV9 and TRGJP. The CDR3 is 16 amino acids. The germline V gene has CDR1 GITISATS and CDR2 ISYDGTV (reference sequence). Trimming cost V 5 bases and J 4 bases; bases outside gene matches: 5. Here the CDR3 reads CALWATQELGKKIKVF. The CDR3 bases are TGTGCCTTGTGGGCGACTCAAGAGTTGGGCAAAAAAATCAAGGTATTT.

Concerning this clone itself: A far bigger clonotype differs at one base, so this is likely a read error. The same CDR3 can be traced to other DNA sequences in this sample. J is TRGJ1 or TRGJ2 and V is TRGV9. TCRdb offers no J gene call, so here the DNA was matched to germline to obtain one. This CDR3 is built from 11 residues. In germline, CDR1 is GITISATS, CDR2 ISYDGTV (reference sequence). As DNA, the CDR3 is TGTGCTTTGTGGGTTTGCCCTAAGAAACTCTTT. Its protein is CALWVCPKKLF.

This clone was observed at least ten times. TCRdb's listed protein matches a much larger clone and diverges from this DNA's translation at residue 3, likely through a read error; the protein shown comes from the DNA. This chain links TRGV4 with TRGJ1 or TRGJ2. The J gene is absent in TCRdb and was assigned here via DNA matching to germline. The CDR3 contains 13 residues. Germline V CDR1 and CDR2: EGSTGY, YDSYTSSV. DNA for the CDR3: TGTGCCCCCTGGGATTATTTAGGGAGGGAGAAACTCTTT. Translation gives CAPWDYLGREKLF.

The chain has TRGV2 and TRGJ1 or TRGJ2. Here the J gene came from matching the DNA to germline, since TCRdb omits it. The V gene end was trimmed by 7 bases and the J gene end by 10 bases; junction bases not matched to a gene: 4. The CDR3 has 9 residues. Germline CDR1 and CDR2: EGSNGY and YDSYNSKV. The CDR3 DNA sequence: TGTGCCACCTGTGGGAAGAAACTCTTT. Its translation is CATCGKKLF.

The table lists this clone with many counts. The amino acid sequence in TCRdb belongs to a much larger clone and departs from this DNA's translation at residue 5, likely a sequencing read error; the sequence shown is translated from the DNA. This chain joins TRGV3 and TRGJ1 or TRGJ2. CDR3 size: 15 residues. In germline, CDR1 is VTNTFY, CDR2 YDVSTARD (reference sequence). The DNA for the CDR3 is TGTGCCACCTGGGGCAGGTCCCTTCTTTATTATAAGAAACTCTTT. This encodes CATWGRSLLYYKKLF.

This clone was seen more than once but under ten times. A read error likely explains why the TCRdb protein, taken from a much larger clone, differs from this DNA's translation at residue 3; the protein shown is translated from the DNA. The V gene is TRGV2, the J gene TRGJ1 or TRGJ2. TCRdb lists no J gene, so it was determined here by aligning the DNA to germline. The CDR3 sequence is 13 residues long. Per germline, CDR1 EGSNGY and CDR2 YDSYNSKV. The CDR3 is CAPWDARGYKKLF. CDR3 nucleotide sequence: TGTGCCCCCTGGGACGCTCGGGGTTATAAGAAACTCTTT.

The table lists this clone with a few counts. This likely stems from a read error, as it lies one base from a far larger clone. The sample holds other DNA sequences that translate to the same CDR3. V is TRGV9 and J is TRGJ1 or TRGJ2. The J gene, left out of TCRdb, was set here by checking the DNA against germline. The V gene end was trimmed by 5 bases and the J gene end by 2 bases; junction bases not matched to a gene: 6. The CDR3 extends over 13 amino acids. In germline, CDR1 is GITISATS, CDR2 ISYDGTV (reference sequence). CDR3: CALWGGDYYKKLF. The CDR3 bases are TGTGCCTTGTGGGGAGGCGATTATTATAAGAAACTCTTT.

Of note for this clone: TCRdb pairs this DNA with a much larger clone's protein that differs at residue 9, likely a read error; the protein shown was translated from the DNA. In DNA form, the CDR3 reads TGTGCCTTGTGGGAAGAGGGGTATGAGAAACTCTTT. It specifies CALWEEGYEKLF. The chain couples TRGV9 to TRGJ1 or TRGJ2. Looked up from germline, CDR1 is GITISATS and CDR2 is ISYDGTV (reference sequence). The CDR3 loop spans 12 amino acids. The V segment lost 4 bases and the J segment 11 bases; nucleotides outside the gene matches: 11.

Details on this clone: TCRdb shows a much larger clone's protein in place of this DNA's translation, and the two differ at residue 8, likely through a read error; the protein shown is translated from the DNA. The chain combines TRGV9 with TRGJP1. TCRdb carries no J gene annotation; the J gene was assigned here by matching the DNA with germline. The CDR3 sequence is 12 residues long. Germline V gene lookup returns CDR1 GITISATS and CDR2 ISYDGTV (reference sequence). V trimming: 5 bases; J trimming: 11 bases; junction bases outside the gene matches: 8. The DNA of the CDR3 is TGTGCCTTGTGGGTCCGGGTGTGGTTCAAGATATTT. Encoded protein: CALWVRVWFKIF.

This clone was seen at least ten times. A far larger clone is off by one base, so a read error is likely. This sample includes further DNA sequences coding for the same CDR3. The genes are TRGV9 and TRGJ1 or TRGJ2. No J gene is reported in TCRdb; it was inferred here by comparing the DNA with germline. Germline V gene sequence: CDR1 GITISATS, CDR2 ISYDGTV (reference sequence). This CDR3 has 13 residues. The DNA of the CDR3 is TGTGCCTTATGGGAGGACCATTATTATAAGAAACTCTTT. Protein product: CALWEDHYYKKLF.

This clone was picked up many times. The protein held in TCRdb is that of a much larger clone and does not match this DNA's translation at residue 4, likely because of a read error; the protein shown is translated from the DNA. V is TRGV9 and J is TRGJ1 or TRGJ2. The CDR3 length is 13 residues. Per the germline V gene, CDR1 is GITISATS and CDR2 is ISYDGTV (reference sequence). For the CDR3, the DNA is TGTGCCTTGCGGGAGGAATCTTATTATAAGAAACTCTTT. This codes for CALREESYYKKLF.